This entry concerns a single T cell receptor beta chain. This entry is derived from a study of control samples from healthy donors and cancer patients. TCRdb keeps only in-frame clones here, not all; method: immunoSEQ multiplex PCR. The repertoire has fewer than 130,000 clones, over 75% of them found once; the top ten carry around 4%. With 2 bases removed from V and 6 bases from J, the gap between germline ends came to 17 bases. The germline V gene has CDR1 MNHNY and CDR2 SVGAGI (reference sequence). The length of the CDR3 is 15 residues. The source material was PBMCs. The clonotype originates from a woman aged 55-70 years with lung cancer. The chain couples TRBV6-6 to TRBJ2-7, with D perhaps TRBD1 (7 bases). The CDR3 sequence: CASSYSPGGSFEQYF. The CDR3 nucleotides are TGTGCCAGCAGTTACAGCCCAGGGGGGAGCTTCGAGCAGTACTTC.